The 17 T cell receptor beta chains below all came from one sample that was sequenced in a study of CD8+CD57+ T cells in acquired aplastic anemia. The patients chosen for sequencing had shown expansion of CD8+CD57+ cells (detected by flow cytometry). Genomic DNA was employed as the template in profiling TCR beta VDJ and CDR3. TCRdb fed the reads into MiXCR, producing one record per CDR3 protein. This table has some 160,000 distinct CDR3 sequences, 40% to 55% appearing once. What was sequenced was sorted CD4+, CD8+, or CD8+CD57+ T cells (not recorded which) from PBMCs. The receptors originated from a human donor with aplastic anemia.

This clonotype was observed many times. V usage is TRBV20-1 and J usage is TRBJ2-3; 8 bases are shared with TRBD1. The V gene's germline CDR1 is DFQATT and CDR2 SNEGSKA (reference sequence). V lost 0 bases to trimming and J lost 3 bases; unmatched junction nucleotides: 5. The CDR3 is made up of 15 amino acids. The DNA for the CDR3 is TGCAGTGCTAGAGATCCCAGGGGGCTAACAGATACGCAGTATTTT. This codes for CSARDPRGLTDTQYF.

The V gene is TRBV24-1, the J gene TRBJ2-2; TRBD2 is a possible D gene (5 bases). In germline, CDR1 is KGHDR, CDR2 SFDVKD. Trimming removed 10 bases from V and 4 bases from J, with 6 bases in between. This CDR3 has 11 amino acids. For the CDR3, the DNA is TGTGCCACAGCGGCCACCGGGGAGCTGTTTTTT. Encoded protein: CATAATGELFF.

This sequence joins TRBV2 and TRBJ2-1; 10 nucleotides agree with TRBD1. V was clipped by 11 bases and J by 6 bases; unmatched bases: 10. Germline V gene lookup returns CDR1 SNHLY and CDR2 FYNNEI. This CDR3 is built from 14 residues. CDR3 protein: CARQGDRGANEQFF. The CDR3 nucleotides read TGTGCCCGACAAGGGGACAGGGGCGCCAATGAGCAGTTCTTC.

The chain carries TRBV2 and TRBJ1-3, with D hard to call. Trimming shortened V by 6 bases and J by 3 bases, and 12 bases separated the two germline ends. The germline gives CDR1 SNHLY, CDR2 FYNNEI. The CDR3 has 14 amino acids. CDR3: CASSPEGIGNTIYF. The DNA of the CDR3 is TGTGCCAGCAGCCCGGAAGGGATTGGAAACACCATATATTTT.

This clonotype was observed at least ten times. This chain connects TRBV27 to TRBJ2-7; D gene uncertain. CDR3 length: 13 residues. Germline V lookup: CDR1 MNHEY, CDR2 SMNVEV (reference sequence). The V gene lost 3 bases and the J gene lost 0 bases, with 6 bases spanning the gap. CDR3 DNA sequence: TGTGCCAGCAGTTTTGGCTACTCCTACGAGCAGTACTTC. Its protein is CASSFGYSYEQYF.

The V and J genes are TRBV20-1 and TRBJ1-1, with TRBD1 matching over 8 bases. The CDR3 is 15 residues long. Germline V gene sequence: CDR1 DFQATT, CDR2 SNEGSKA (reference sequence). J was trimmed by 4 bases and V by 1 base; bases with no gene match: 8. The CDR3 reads CSARAQGQVITEAFF. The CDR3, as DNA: TGCAGTGCTAGAGCCCAGGGACAGGTCATCACTGAAGCTTTCTTT.

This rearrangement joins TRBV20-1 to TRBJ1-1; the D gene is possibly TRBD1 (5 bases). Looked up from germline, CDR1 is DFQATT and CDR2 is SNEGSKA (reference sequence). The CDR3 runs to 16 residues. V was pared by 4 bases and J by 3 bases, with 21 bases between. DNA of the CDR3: TGCAGTGCTACCGTAGGGGCAAATCAGGTGGACACTGAAGCTTTCTTT. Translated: CSATVGANQVDTEAFF.

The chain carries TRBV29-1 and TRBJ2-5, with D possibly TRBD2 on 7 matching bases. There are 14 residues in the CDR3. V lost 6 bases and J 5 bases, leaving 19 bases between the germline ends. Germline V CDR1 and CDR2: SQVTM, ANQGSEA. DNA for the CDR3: TGCAGCGTCAACCGAAGGGGGAGGGAGGAGACCCAGTACTTC. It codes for CSVNRRGREETQYF.

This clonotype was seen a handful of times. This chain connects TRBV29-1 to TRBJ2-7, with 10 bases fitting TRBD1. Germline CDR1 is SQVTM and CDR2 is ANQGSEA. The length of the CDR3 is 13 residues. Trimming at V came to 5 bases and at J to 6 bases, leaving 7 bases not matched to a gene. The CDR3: CSVWDRGFSEQYF. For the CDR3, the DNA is TGCAGCGTTTGGGACAGGGGCTTTAGCGAGCAGTACTTC.

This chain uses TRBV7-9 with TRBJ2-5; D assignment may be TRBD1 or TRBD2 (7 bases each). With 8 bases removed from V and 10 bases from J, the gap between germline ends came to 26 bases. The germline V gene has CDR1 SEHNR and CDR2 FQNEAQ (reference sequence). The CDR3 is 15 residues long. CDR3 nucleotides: TGTGCCAGCCCCCCCCCGGGGACAGACAGGGAGGGCCAGTACTTC. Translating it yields CASPPPGTDREGQYF.

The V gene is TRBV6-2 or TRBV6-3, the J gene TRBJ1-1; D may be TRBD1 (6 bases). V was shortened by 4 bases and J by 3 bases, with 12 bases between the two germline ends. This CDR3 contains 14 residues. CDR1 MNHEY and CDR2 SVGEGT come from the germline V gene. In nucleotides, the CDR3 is TGTGCCAGCAGTTCCGTCTCAGGGGACACTGAAGCTTTCTTT. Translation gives CASSSVSGDTEAFF.

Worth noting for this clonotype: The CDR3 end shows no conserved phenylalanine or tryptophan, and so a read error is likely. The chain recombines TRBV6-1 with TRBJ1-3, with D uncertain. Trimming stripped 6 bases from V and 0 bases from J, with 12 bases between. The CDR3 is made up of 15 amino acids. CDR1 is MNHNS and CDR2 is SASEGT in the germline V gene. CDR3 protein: CASRVDTSSGNTIYL. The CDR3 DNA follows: TGTGCCAGCAGAGTTGACACCTCCTCTGGAAACACCATATATCTT.

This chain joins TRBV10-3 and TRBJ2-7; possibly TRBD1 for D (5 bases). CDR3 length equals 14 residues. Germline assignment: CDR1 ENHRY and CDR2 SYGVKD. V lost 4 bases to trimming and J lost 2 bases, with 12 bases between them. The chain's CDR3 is CAISGADKAYEQYF. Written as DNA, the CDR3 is TGTGCCATCAGTGGGGCGGACAAGGCCTACGAGCAGTACTTC.

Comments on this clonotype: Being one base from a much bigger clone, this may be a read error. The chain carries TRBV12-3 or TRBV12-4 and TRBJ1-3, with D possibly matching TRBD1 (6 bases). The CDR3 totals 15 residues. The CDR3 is CASNLRGISGNTIYF. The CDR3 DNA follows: TGTGCCAGCAATTTAAGGGGGATCTCTGGAAACACCATATATTTT.

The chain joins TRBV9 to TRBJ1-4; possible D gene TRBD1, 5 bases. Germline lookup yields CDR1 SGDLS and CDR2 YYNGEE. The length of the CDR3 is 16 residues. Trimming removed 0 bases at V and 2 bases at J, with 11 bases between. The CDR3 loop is CASSVAGGTTNEKLFF. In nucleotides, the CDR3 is TGTGCCAGCAGCGTAGCTGGGGGGACTACTAATGAAAAACTGTTTTTT.

The DNA of the CDR3 is TGTGCCAGTAGTATCGGGACCGGCCGGGAGACCCAGTACTTC. This codes for CASSIGTGRETQYF. The chain combines TRBV19 with TRBJ2-5; D is possibly TRBD1 or TRBD2 (5 bases each). This CDR3 has 14 amino acids. Germline V CDR1 and CDR2: LNHDA, SQIVND (reference sequence). V lost 3 bases to trimming and J lost 5 bases, with 13 bases between them.

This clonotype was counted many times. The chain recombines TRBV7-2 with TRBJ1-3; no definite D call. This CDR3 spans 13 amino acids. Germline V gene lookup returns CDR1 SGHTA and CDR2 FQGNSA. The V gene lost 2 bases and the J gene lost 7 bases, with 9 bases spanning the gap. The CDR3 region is CASSLTPGNTIYF. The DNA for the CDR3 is TGTGCCAGCAGCTTAACCCCAGGCAACACCATATATTTT.